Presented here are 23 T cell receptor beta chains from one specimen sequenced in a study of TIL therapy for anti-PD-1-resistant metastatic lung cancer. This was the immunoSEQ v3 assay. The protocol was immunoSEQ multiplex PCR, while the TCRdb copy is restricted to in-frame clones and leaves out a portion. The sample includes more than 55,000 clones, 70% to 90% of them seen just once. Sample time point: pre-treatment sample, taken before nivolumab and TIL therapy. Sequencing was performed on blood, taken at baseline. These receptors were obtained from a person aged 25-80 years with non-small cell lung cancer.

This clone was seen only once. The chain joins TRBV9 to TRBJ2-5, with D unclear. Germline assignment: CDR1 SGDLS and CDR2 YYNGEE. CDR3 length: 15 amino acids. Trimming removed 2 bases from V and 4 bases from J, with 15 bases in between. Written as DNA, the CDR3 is TGTGCCAGCAGCGTCCGGCCAGGAACGGTAGAGACCCAGTACTTC. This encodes CASSVRPGTVETQYF.

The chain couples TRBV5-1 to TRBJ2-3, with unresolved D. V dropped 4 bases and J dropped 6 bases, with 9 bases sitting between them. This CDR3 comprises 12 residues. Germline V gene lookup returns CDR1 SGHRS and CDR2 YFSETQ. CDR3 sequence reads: CASSPGWDTQYF. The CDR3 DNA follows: TGCGCCAGCAGCCCAGGTTGGGATACGCAGTATTTT.

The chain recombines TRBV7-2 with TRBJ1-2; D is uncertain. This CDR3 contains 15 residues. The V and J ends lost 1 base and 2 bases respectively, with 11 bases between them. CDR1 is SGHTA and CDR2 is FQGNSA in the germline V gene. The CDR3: CASSLVASTNYGYTF. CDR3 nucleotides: TGTGCCAGCAGCTTAGTGGCCAGTACCAACTATGGCTACACCTTC.

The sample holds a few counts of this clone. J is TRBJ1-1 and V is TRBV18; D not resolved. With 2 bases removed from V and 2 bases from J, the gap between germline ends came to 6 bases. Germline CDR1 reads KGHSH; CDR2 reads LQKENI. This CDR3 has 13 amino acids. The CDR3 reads CASSPEGNTEAFF. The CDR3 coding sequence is TGTGCCAGCTCACCAGAGGGTAACACTGAAGCTTTCTTT.

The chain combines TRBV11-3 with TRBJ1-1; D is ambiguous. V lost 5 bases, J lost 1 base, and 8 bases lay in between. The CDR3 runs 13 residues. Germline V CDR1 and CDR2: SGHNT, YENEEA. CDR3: CASSTGRNTEAFF. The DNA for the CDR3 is TGTGCCAGCAGCACCGGACGGAACACTGAAGCTTTCTTT.

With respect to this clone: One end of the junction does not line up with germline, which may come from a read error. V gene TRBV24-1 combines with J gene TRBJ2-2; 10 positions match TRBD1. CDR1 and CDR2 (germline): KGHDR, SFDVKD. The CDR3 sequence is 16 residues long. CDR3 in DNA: TGTGCCACCAGAGATTCCGGGACAGGGGAGTCCGGGGAGCTGTTTTTT. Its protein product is CATRDSGTGESGELFF.

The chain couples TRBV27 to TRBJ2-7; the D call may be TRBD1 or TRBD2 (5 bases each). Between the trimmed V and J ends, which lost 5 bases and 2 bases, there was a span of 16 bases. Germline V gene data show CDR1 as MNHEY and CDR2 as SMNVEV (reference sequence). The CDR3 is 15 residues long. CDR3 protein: CASSPRDPWAYEQYF. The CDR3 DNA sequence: TGTGCCAGCAGTCCCCGGGACCCGTGGGCCTACGAGCAGTACTTC.

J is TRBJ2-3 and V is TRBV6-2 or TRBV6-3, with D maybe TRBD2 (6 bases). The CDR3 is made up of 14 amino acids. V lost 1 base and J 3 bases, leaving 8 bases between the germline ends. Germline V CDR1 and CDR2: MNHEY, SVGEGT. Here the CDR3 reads CASSYLRGTDTQYF. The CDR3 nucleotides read TGTGCCAGCAGTTACTTGCGGGGAACAGATACGCAGTATTTT.

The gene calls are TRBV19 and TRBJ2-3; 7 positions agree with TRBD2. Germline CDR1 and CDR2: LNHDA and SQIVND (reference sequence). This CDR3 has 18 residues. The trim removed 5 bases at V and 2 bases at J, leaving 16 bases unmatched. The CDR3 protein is CASSLKAQRGLLTDTQYF. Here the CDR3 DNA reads TGTGCCAGTAGTCTAAAGGCCCAGCGGGGACTGCTCACAGATACGCAGTATTTT.

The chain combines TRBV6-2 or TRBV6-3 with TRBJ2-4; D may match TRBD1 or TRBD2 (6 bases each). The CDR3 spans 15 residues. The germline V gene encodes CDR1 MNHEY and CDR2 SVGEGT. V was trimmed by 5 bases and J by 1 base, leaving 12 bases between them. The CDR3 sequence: CASSPGGPAKNIQYF. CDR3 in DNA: TGTGCCAGCAGTCCCGGGGGCCCGGCCAAAAACATTCAGTACTTC.

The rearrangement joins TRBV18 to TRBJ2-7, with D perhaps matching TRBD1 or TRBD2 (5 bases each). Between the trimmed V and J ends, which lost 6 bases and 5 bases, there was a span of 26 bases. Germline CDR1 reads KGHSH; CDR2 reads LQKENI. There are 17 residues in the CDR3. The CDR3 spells CASSRWVEAGTGNEQYF. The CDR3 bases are TGTGCCAGCTCCCGCTGGGTCGAAGCAGGGACGGGCAACGAGCAGTACTTC.

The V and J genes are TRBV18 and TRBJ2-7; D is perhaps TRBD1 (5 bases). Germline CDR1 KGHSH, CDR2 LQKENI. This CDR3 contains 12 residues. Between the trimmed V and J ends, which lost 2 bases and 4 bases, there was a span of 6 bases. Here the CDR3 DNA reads TGTGCCAGCTCACCAAGGGGATACGAGCAGTACTTC. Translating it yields CASSPRGYEQYF.

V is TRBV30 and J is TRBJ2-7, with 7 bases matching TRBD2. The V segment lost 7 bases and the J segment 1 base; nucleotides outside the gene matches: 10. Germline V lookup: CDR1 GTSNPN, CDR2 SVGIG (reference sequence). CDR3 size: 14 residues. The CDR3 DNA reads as TGTGCCTTCCGCCTTAGCGGGCGATCCTACGAGCAGTACTTC. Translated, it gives CAFRLSGRSYEQYF.

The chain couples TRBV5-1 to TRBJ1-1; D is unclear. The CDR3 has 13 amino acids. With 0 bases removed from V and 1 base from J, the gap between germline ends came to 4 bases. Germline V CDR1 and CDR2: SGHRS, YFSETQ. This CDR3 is CASSLETNTEAFF. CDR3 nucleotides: TGCGCCAGCAGCTTGGAGACGAACACTGAAGCTTTCTTT.

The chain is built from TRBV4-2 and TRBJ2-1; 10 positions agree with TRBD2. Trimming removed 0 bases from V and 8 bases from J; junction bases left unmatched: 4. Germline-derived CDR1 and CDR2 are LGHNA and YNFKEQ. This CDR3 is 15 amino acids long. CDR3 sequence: CASSQELAGRYEQFF. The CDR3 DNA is TGTGCCAGCAGCCAAGAACTAGCGGGGAGATATGAGCAGTTCTTC.

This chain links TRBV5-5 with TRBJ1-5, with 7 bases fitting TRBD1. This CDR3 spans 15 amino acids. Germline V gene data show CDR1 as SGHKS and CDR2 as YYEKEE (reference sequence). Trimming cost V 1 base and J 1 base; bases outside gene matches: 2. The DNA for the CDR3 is TGTGCCAGCAGCTTGACAGGGGTGAGCAATCAGCCCCAGCATTTT. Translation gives CASSLTGVSNQPQHF.

The CDR3 DNA reads as TGTGCCAGCAGCTCCCGGACTAGTCAGGAGACCCAGTACTTC. This gives the protein CASSSRTSQETQYF. The rearrangement joins TRBV11-1 to TRBJ2-5, with 7 bases aligning to TRBD2. The CDR3 has 14 amino acids. Germline lookup yields CDR1 SGHAT and CDR2 FQDESV (reference sequence). J gave up 5 bases and V 4 bases, and 7 bases lay outside the gene matches.

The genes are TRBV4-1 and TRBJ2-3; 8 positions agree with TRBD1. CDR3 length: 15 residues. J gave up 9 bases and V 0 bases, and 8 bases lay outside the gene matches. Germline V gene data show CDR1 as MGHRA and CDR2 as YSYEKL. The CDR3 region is CASSQEGDRGDTQYF. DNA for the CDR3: TGCGCCAGCAGCCAAGAAGGAGACAGGGGAGACACGCAGTATTTT.

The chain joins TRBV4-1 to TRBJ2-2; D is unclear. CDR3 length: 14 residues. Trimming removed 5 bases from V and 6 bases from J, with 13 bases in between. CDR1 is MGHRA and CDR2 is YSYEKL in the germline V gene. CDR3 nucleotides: TGCGCCAGCAGCTCTCAAATGTTCGCCGGGGAGCTGTTTTTT. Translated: CASSSQMFAGELFF.

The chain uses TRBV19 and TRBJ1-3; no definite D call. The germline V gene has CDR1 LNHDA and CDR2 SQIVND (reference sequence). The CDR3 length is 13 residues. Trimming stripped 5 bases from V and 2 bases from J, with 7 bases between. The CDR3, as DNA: TGTGCCAGTAGTGACACGCCTGGAAACACCATATATTTT. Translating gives CASSDTPGNTIYF.

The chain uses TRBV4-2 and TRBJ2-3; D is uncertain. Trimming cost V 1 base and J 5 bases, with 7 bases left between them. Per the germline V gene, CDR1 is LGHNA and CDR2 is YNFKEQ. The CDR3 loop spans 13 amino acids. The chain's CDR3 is CASSQVVGDTQYF. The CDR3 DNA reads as TGTGCCAGCAGCCAAGTCGTCGGAGATACGCAGTATTTT.

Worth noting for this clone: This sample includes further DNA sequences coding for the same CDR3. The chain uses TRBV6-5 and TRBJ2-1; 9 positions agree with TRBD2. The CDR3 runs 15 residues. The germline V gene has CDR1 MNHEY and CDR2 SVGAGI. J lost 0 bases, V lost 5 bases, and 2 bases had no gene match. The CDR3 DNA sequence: TGTGCCAGCAGTATTAGCGGGAGCTCCTACAATGAGCAGTTCTTC. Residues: CASSISGSSYNEQFF.

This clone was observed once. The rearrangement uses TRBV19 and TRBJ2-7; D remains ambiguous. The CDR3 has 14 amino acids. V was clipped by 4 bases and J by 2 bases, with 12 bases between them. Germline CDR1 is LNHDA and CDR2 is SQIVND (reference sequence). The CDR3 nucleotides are TGTGCCAGTAGTACCCCTCAGGAGACCTACGAGCAGTACTTC. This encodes CASSTPQETYEQYF.